Shown below are 18 T cell receptor beta chains from a single sample sequenced in a study of blood T cells in healthy people across ages (dated by TCRdb to between 2014 and 2017). Library construction relied on 5' RACE. Sequencing was performed on an Illumina HiSeq 2500. A second about 7 to 11 cycle PCR used a sample-barcoded 5' primer and a J-beta primer mix. TCRdb handled the public reads itself, with Q25 trimming in fastp and clone calling in MiXCR, and kept productive beta chains. Entries that share a CDR3 protein sequence are merged under the most common genes and DNA. In all, the sample holds roughly 790,000 distinct CDR3 sequences, and roughly two fifths of those were seen once. The biggest ten clones account for 20% to 25% of the sample. Input material: blood. The receptors come from an older woman in good health.

The rearrangement links TRBV7-2 to TRBJ1-6; D possibly corresponds to TRBD1 (5 bases). In germline, CDR1 is SGHTA, CDR2 FQGNSA. V lost 5 bases to trimming and J lost 9 bases, with 17 bases between them. There are 15 residues in the CDR3. The CDR3 sequence is CASSPPGSRFSPLHF. In nucleotides, the CDR3 is TGTGCCAGCAGCCCCCCAGGGTCCCGTTTTTCACCCCTCCACTTT.

This chain connects TRBV20-1 to TRBJ2-7; 9 nucleotides match TRBD2. The germline V gene has CDR1 DFQATT and CDR2 SNEGSKA (reference sequence). There are 16 residues in the CDR3. Trimming cost V 4 bases and J 4 bases; bases outside gene matches: 14. The CDR3, as DNA: TGCAGTGCTAAAGATGGAGCGGGGGGCCTTCGGTACGAGCAGTACTTC. Its translation is CSAKDGAGGLRYEQYF.

This clonotype showed up just a few times. The J gene is TRBJ2-7, the V gene TRBV28; no clear D gene. This CDR3 region has 14 residues. Germline V CDR1 and CDR2: MDHEN, SYDVKM. Trimming pared 7 bases from V and 5 bases from J, leaving 18 bases between. CDR3 sequence (DNA): TGTGCCAGCACCACCTCCCAAGGGTTGGACGAGCAGTACTTC. Its translation is CASTTSQGLDEQYF.

The J gene is TRBJ2-7, the V gene TRBV20-1; 7 bases fit TRBD1. Germline V gene data show CDR1 as DFQATT and CDR2 as SNEGSKA (reference sequence). The V and J ends lost 6 bases and 0 bases, in that order; junction bases with no gene match: 8. This CDR3 has 14 amino acids. The CDR3 DNA sequence: TGCAGTGCATACGACAGGGCGGACTCCTACGAGCAGTACTTC. Its protein product is CSAYDRADSYEQYF.

This clonotype was seen more than once but under ten times. This chain joins TRBV20-1 and TRBJ1-4; 7 positions agree with TRBD1. The CDR3 runs to 14 residues. The V and J ends lost 6 bases and 4 bases, in that order; junction bases with no gene match: 8. Germline V gives CDR1 DFQATT, CDR2 SNEGSKA (reference sequence). CDR3 in DNA: TGCAGTGCGGAAAGGGACAGCAATAATGAAAAACTGTTTTTT. Translation: CSAERDSNNEKLFF.

This sequence joins TRBV11-1 and TRBJ2-5; D is unresolved. The J call may be faulty, since TRBJ2-1 better matches the DNA end. This CDR3 is built from 12 residues. Germline loops: CDR1 SGHAT, CDR2 FQDESV (reference sequence). CDR3 nucleotides: TGTGCCAGCAGCCTCTGGGAAGAGACCCAGTTCTTC. Protein product: CASSLWEETQFF.

The chain combines TRBV28 with TRBJ2-6, with unresolved D. The CDR3 spans 14 residues. Trimming stripped 5 bases from V and 4 bases from J, with 9 bases between. CDR1 is MDHEN, CDR2 SYDVKM, per germline. DNA for the CDR3: TGTGCCAGCAGTCATGGGAAAGGGGCCAACGTCCTGACTTTC. It is translated as CASSHGKGANVLTF.

The chain carries TRBV6-5 and TRBJ2-7, with TRBD1 matching 9 bases. V was pared by 6 bases and J by 0 bases, with 6 bases of the junction left unmatched. This CDR3 region has 15 residues. Germline V gives CDR1 MNHEY, CDR2 SVGAGI. This CDR3 is CASSFPDRGSYEQYF. The CDR3 nucleotides read TGTGCCAGCAGCTTCCCGGACAGGGGCTCCTACGAGCAGTACTTC.

This chain links TRBV30 with TRBJ1-4; perhaps TRBD1 as D (6 bases). Looked up from germline, CDR1 is GTSNPN and CDR2 is SVGIG (reference sequence). Deletions cut 4 bases from V and 2 bases from J, with 11 bases between. The CDR3 is 14 residues long. CDR3 residues: CAWNLQGTNEKLFF. Written as DNA, the CDR3 is TGTGCCTGGAATTTACAGGGCACTAATGAAAAACTGTTTTTT.

The V call is TRBV24-1, the J call TRBJ1-1; no firm D call. Germline CDR1 reads KGHDR; CDR2 reads SFDVKD. Trimming left V 5 bases short and J 4 bases short, with 7 bases between. The CDR3 is made up of 12 amino acids. The CDR3 nucleotides read TGTGCCACCAGTGGTAGCACCACTGAAGCTTTCTTT. This codes for CATSGSTTEAFF.

This clonotype was seen a handful of times. The chain couples TRBV20-1 to TRBJ2-6, with no clear D. The CDR3 is made up of 14 amino acids. Germline CDR1 reads DFQATT; CDR2 reads SNEGSKA (reference sequence). Trimming removed 5 bases at V and 0 bases at J, with 8 bases between. Here the CDR3 DNA reads TGCAGTGCTCGCCACAGCTCTGGGGCCAACGTCCTGACTTTC. Its protein is CSARHSSGANVLTF.

The rearrangement joins TRBV27 to TRBJ2-7; D is unresolved. The V gene's germline CDR1 is MNHEY and CDR2 SMNVEV (reference sequence). The CDR3 runs 13 residues. V was clipped by 3 bases and J by 5 bases, with 11 bases between them. For the CDR3, the DNA is TGTGCCAGCAGTTTGTCAAGAATTAACGAGCAGTACTTC. It translates to CASSLSRINEQYF.

Turning to this clonotype: Sequence at one end of the junction differs from germline and may be a read error. V is TRBV12-3 or TRBV12-4 and J is TRBJ2-7, with 7 nucleotides matching TRBD2. The CDR3 has 14 residues. The CDR3 DNA reads as TGTGCCAGCAGTTTCGGTGGGACTACCTACGAGCAGTCCTTC. Translation gives CASSFGGTTYEQSF.

Comments on this clonotype: This clone may be a read error of a much larger clone one base away. The rearrangement uses TRBV4-2 and TRBJ2-7; TRBD2 aligns across 9 bases. The assigned J gene may be wrong: the sequence end matches TRBJ2-5 better. Per the germline V gene, CDR1 is LGHNA and CDR2 is YNFKEQ. This CDR3 is 16 amino acids long. In nucleotides, the CDR3 is TGTGTCAGCAGTCCCTATAAGCGGGAGGTAACAGAGACCCAGTACTTC. Its protein is CVSSPYKREVTETQYF.

This clonotype was counted between two and nine times. The rearrangement links TRBV29-1 to TRBJ2-3; 8 bases agree with TRBD1. V was pared by 6 bases and J by 1 base, with 9 bases of the junction left unmatched. In germline, CDR1 is SQVTM, CDR2 ANQGSEA. CDR3 length: 15 residues. DNA of the CDR3: TGCAGCGTAGACCAGGGGGCCGGGGGCACAGATACGCAGTATTTT. Its translation: CSVDQGAGGTDTQYF.

A few counts support this clonotype. The rearrangement joins TRBV5-1 to TRBJ1-2; TRBD1 aligns across 9 bases. Trimming removed 4 bases from V and 4 bases from J; junction bases left unmatched: 8. CDR1 is SGHRS and CDR2 is YFSETQ in the germline V gene. The CDR3 is made up of 15 amino acids. The CDR3 here is CASSEPGQGGYGYTF. CDR3 nucleotide sequence: TGCGCCAGCAGCGAACCGGGACAGGGAGGCTATGGCTACACCTTC.

This chain uses TRBV20-1 with TRBJ2-3; D perhaps matches TRBD1 (6 bases). The germline V gene has CDR1 DFQATT and CDR2 SNEGSKA (reference sequence). The CDR3 contains 16 residues. Trimming shortened V by 1 base and J by 0 bases, and 14 bases separated the two germline ends. The CDR3 region is CSARALRGLSTDTQYF. In DNA form, the CDR3 reads TGCAGTGCTAGAGCATTGAGGGGGTTGAGCACAGATACGCAGTATTTT.

This clonotype was counted a single time. The chain joins TRBV7-2 to TRBJ2-4; TRBD2 matches at 11 bases. There are 15 residues in the CDR3. The V segment lost 3 bases and the J segment 13 bases; nucleotides outside the gene matches: 11. Looked up from germline, CDR1 is SGHTA and CDR2 is FQGNSA. The CDR3 region is CASSFDSGRAGEQYF. The CDR3, as DNA: TGTGCCAGCAGCTTCGATAGCGGGAGGGCGGGTGAGCAGTACTTC.